A single sample is the source of the 27 T cell receptor beta chains below, sequenced in a study of beta chain features in type 1 diabetes. The authors reverse transcribed all of the isolated RNA, so sequencing captured expressed TCRB transcripts. Repertoires were generated with immunoSEQ multiplex PCR, while TCRdb's copy carries only in-frame clones and drops some. The table shows hundreds of thousands of clones, with less than 20% occurring only once. Sequenced input: naive CD4+ T cells from blood. Receptor source: a young man in good health.

This clone has a handful of counts. The chain joins TRBV11-2 to TRBJ2-3, with D tentatively TRBD1 (6 bases). V was cut by 8 bases and J by 3 bases, with 24 bases left in between. The CDR3 contains 17 residues. From germline, CDR1 is SGHAT and CDR2 FQNNGV. CDR3 sequence: CASWGLRHSNQTDTQYF. Written as DNA, the CDR3 is TGTGCCAGCTGGGGGCTAAGACATTCCAACCAAACAGATACGCAGTATTTT.

The rearrangement links TRBV29-1 to TRBJ1-2; no clear D. The CDR3 contains 12 residues. Looked up from germline, CDR1 is SQVTM and CDR2 is ANQGSEA. The germline V and J ends were trimmed by 6 bases and 3 bases, with 11 bases remaining between them. CDR3 protein: CSVRNRDYGYTF. The CDR3 DNA reads as TGCAGCGTGCGGAACCGTGACTATGGCTACACCTTC.

This clone was detected a few times. This chain links TRBV20-1 with TRBJ2-7; D perhaps matches TRBD1 (6 bases). The CDR3 runs to 11 residues. Germline CDR1 and CDR2: DFQATT and SNEGSKA (reference sequence). Trimming pared 5 bases from V and 9 bases from J, leaving 14 bases between. The CDR3 loop is CSAPSTTGQYF. The DNA of the CDR3 is TGCAGTGCTCCGAGTACGACAGGGCAGTACTTC.

V usage is TRBV9 and J usage is TRBJ2-1, with D perhaps TRBD1 (7 bases). The germline CDR1 and CDR2 sequences are SGDLS and YYNGEE. The CDR3 length is 17 residues. The V end was cut by 2 bases, the J end by 4 bases, with 19 bases between. This CDR3 reads CASSVRGLDYSYNEQFF. The CDR3 bases are TGTGCCAGCAGCGTGAGGGGGCTGGACTATTCTTACAATGAGCAGTTCTTC.

In this sample, this clone turned up a few times. This rearrangement joins TRBV5-6 to TRBJ1-4, with TRBD1 matching 7 bases. The V gene end was trimmed by 3 bases and the J gene end by 8 bases; junction bases not matched to a gene: 13. Germline V gene lookup returns CDR1 SGHDT and CDR2 YYEEEE. This CDR3 region has 16 residues. DNA for the CDR3: TGTGCCAGCAGCTCCCTTTTGGCAGGGGGGAAGGAAAAACTGTTTTTT. Protein: CASSSLLAGGKEKLFF.

The DNA of the CDR3 is TGTGCCAGCAGCTTAATTGGACAGGCCCACTACGAGCAGTACTTC. Its translation: CASSLIGQAHYEQYF. The chain joins TRBV5-4 to TRBJ2-5, with 7 bases identical to TRBD1. The J call may be mistaken, given a closer DNA end match to TRBJ2-7. The CDR3 spans 15 residues. Per the germline V gene, CDR1 is SGHNT and CDR2 is YYREEE (reference sequence).

V gene TRBV9 combines with J gene TRBJ2-1, with 7 bases matching TRBD2. The CDR3 runs to 15 residues. CDR1 and CDR2 from the germline V gene are SGDLS and YYNGEE. V dropped 0 bases and J dropped 10; count of bases not matched to a gene: 10. The CDR3 spells CASSVGAGPAREQFF. The CDR3 DNA reads as TGTGCCAGCAGCGTAGGAGCGGGACCGGCTCGGGAGCAGTTCTTC. The full variable domain, in which reference TRBV9 and TRBJ2-1 provide the parts outside the CDR3, is DSGVTQTPKHLITATGQRVTLRCSPRSGDLSVYWYQQSLDQGLQFLIQYYNGEERAKGNILERFSAQQFPDLHSELNLSSLELGDSALYFCASSVGAGPAREQFFGPGTRLTVL.

The chain links TRBV7-8 to TRBJ2-7; D is uncertain. This CDR3 is built from 13 residues. V was shortened by 4 bases and J by 0 bases, with 7 bases between the two germline ends. Germline V gene data show CDR1 as SGHVS and CDR2 as FQNEAQ. CDR3 sequence reads: CASSWSASYEQYF. The DNA of the CDR3 is TGTGCCAGCAGCTGGTCGGCCTCCTACGAGCAGTACTTC.

This clone was seen more than once but under ten times. The rearrangement uses TRBV5-1 and TRBJ2-2; D remains ambiguous. Germline-derived CDR1 and CDR2 are SGHRS and YFSETQ. The CDR3 runs to 14 residues. The germline V and J ends were trimmed by 5 bases and 2 bases, with 10 bases remaining between them. The CDR3 sequence is CASRGGGNTGELFF. CDR3 DNA: TGCGCCAGCAGGGGTGGCGGTAACACCGGGGAGCTGTTTTTT.

This chain links TRBV27 with TRBJ1-6, with 8 bases lining up with TRBD1. The CDR3 spans 17 residues. The J segment lost 5 bases and the V segment lost 5 bases, leaving 11 bases of the junction unmatched. Germline V gene sequence: CDR1 MNHEY, CDR2 SMNVEV (reference sequence). CDR3 coding DNA: TGTGCCAGCAGTCCCTTTGACAGGGGTCACAATAATTCACCCCTCCACTTT. As protein: CASSPFDRGHNNSPLHF.

This chain uses TRBV9 with TRBJ2-1, with 8 bases that match TRBD2. Germline V CDR1 and CDR2: SGDLS, YYNGEE. The CDR3 sequence is 13 residues long. Germline trimming cut 4 bases from V and 12 bases from J; bases unmatched to any gene: 9. CDR3 in DNA: TGTGCCAGCAGCCTCCAAGATAGCGGGGTGCAGTTCTTC. Protein: CASSLQDSGVQFF.

The rearrangement uses TRBV30 and TRBJ1-1; weak D call: TRBD1 (5 bases). The CDR3 has 14 amino acids. The V gene's germline CDR1 is GTSNPN and CDR2 SVGIG (reference sequence). V was pared by 3 bases and J by 0 bases, with 11 bases between. The CDR3 DNA sequence: TGTGCCTGGAGGGGGGGGGTCATGAACACTGAAGCTTTCTTT. Translating it yields CAWRGGVMNTEAFF.

This sequence joins TRBV28 and TRBJ1-2; D is ambiguous. CDR3 size: 15 residues. CDR1 is MDHEN, CDR2 SYDVKM, per germline. V lost 6 bases and J lost 2, with 16 bases in between. The CDR3 DNA is TGTGCCAGCAGGCCCACTCTGGGGAACAACTATGGCTACACCTTC. Its translation is CASRPTLGNNYGYTF.

The rearrangement joins TRBV21-1 to TRBJ2-5; no check of the table's D call, TRBD1, against the DNA was made. TRBV21-1 is listed as a pseudogene. This CDR3 is built from 18 residues. The CDR3 loop is CASSKYPRTGGPVETQYF. DNA of the CDR3: TGTGCCAGCAGCAAATACCCTAGGACAGGGGGCCCTGTGGAGACCCAGTACTTC.

This clone was seen only a few times. The chain combines TRBV5-1 with TRBJ1-1, with D unclear. The ends were cut back, 0 bases at V and 4 bases at J, with 10 bases in the middle. The CDR3 sequence is 14 residues long. Germline V gene lookup returns CDR1 SGHRS and CDR2 YFSETQ. CDR3 loop: CASSLVGVTTEAFF. CDR3 nucleotide sequence: TGCGCCAGCAGCTTGGTTGGGGTTACCACTGAAGCTTTCTTT. The whole variable domain, filled in from reference TRBV5-1 and TRBJ1-1, reads KAGVTQTPRYLIKTRGQQVTLSCSPISGHRSVSWYQQTPGQGLQFLFEYFSETQRNKGNFPGRFSGRQFSNSRSEMNVSTLELGDSALYLCASSLVGVTTEAFFGQGTRLTVV.

This clone showed up just a few times. The chain couples TRBV10-3 to TRBJ1-5; 9 bases are a match to TRBD1. Germline CDR1 ENHRY, CDR2 SYGVKD. Trimming cost V 0 bases and J 11 bases; bases outside gene matches: 5. The CDR3 runs 14 residues. This CDR3 reads CAISESKQGATQHF. Here the CDR3 DNA reads TGTGCCATCAGTGAGTCGAAACAGGGGGCGACCCAGCATTTT.

This clone was counted between two and nine times. V is TRBV27 and J is TRBJ1-2, with TRBD1 matching over 10 bases. This CDR3 region has 15 residues. V was clipped by 4 bases and J by 6 bases; unmatched bases: 8. The germline V gene has CDR1 MNHEY and CDR2 SMNVEV (reference sequence). CDR3 region: CASSSRDRGVNGYTF. The CDR3 DNA is TGTGCCAGCAGTTCCCGGGACAGGGGTGTTAATGGCTACACCTTC.

The J gene is TRBJ1-5, the V gene TRBV7-9, with 7 bases lining up with TRBD1. Germline lookup yields CDR1 SEHNR and CDR2 FQNEAQ (reference sequence). The V segment lost 3 bases and the J segment 5 bases; nucleotides outside the gene matches: 7. The CDR3 has 15 amino acids. The DNA for the CDR3 is TGTGCCAGCAGCTTGGGGGACAGAGCCGATCAGCCCCAGCATTTT. Its protein is CASSLGDRADQPQHF.

The chain carries TRBV4-3 and TRBJ2-3; either TRBD1 or TRBD2 may fit D (7 bases each). Trimming left V 0 bases short and J 9 bases short, with 19 bases between. There are 16 residues in the CDR3. Germline CDR1 and CDR2: LGHNA and YSLEER. The CDR3 nucleotides are TGCGCCAGCAGCCAAGATGGCGCGGGGGCCAGGGGGACGCAGTATTTT. It translates to CASSQDGAGARGTQYF.

This chain links TRBV29-1 with TRBJ2-3; maybe TRBD2 (5 bases). V dropped 4 bases and J dropped 2 bases, with 7 bases sitting between them. Germline V lookup: CDR1 SQVTM, CDR2 ANQGSEA. The CDR3 runs 12 residues. The CDR3 loop is CSVGGLTDTQYF. The CDR3 region has the DNA TGCAGCGTTGGCGGGCTCACAGATACGCAGTATTTT.

This chain connects TRBV1 to TRBJ2-5; the table gives TRBD2 as D, unverified against the DNA. TRBV1 is listed as a pseudogene. This CDR3 comprises 20 residues. The CDR3: CTSSQDSPGLAGGWGETQYF. Here the CDR3 DNA reads TGCACCAGCAGCCAGGATTCACCGGGACTAGCGGGAGGTTGGGGAGAGACCCAGTACTTC.

This clone was picked up many times. This chain joins TRBV10-3 and TRBJ2-5; 11 positions match TRBD2. This CDR3 spans 13 amino acids. The V gene's germline CDR1 is ENHRY and CDR2 SYGVKD. The ends lost 6 bases at V and 5 bases at J; junction bases unmatched: 2. CDR3 sequence (DNA): TGTGCCATCAGACTAGCGGGAGCGGAGACCCAGTACTTC. Protein sequence: CAIRLAGAETQYF.

This clone was detected only a few times. The chain carries TRBV29-1 and TRBJ1-3; possible D gene TRBD1, 5 bases. The V end lost 0 bases, the J end lost 6 bases, and 15 bases lay between the germline ends. In germline, CDR1 is SQVTM, CDR2 ANQGSEA. The CDR3 length is 15 residues. Here the CDR3 DNA reads TGCAGCGTTGAAGATCAGGGAAAGGCCACAAACACCATATATTTT. Translation gives CSVEDQGKATNTIYF.

This chain uses TRBV11-2 with TRBJ2-7; no clear D. Trimming pared 2 bases from V and 0 bases from J, leaving 11 bases between. CDR3 size: 15 residues. CDR1 and CDR2 from the germline V gene are SGHAT and FQNNGV. CDR3 sequence (DNA): TGTGCCAGCAGCTTACGTCTGATTGACTCCTACGAGCAGTACTTC. Protein sequence: CASSLRLIDSYEQYF. Full variable domain (missing parts from reference TRBV11-2 and TRBJ2-7): EAGVAQSPRYKIIEKRQSVAFWCNPISGHATLYWYQQILGQGPKLLIQFQNNGVVDDSQLPKDRFSAERLKGVDSTLKIQPAKLEDSAVYLCASSLRLIDSYEQYFGPGTRLTVT.

The chain recombines TRBV11-2 with TRBJ2-1; 8 bases align to TRBD1. The ends lost 4 bases at V and 4 bases at J; junction bases unmatched: 3. Per the germline V gene, CDR1 is SGHAT and CDR2 is FQNNGV. The CDR3 is 14 residues long. The CDR3: CASSSDRGYNEQFF. The CDR3 DNA is TGTGCCAGCAGCTCCGACAGGGGATACAATGAGCAGTTCTTC.

The chain employs TRBV7-8 and TRBJ2-3; a weak D match, TRBD2 (6 bases). The CDR3 loop spans 17 amino acids. Germline V gene lookup returns CDR1 SGHVS and CDR2 FQNEAQ. Trimming shortened V by 5 bases and J by 2 bases, and 20 bases separated the two germline ends. CDR3 region: CASSPPPSGFYTDTQYF. The CDR3, as DNA: TGTGCCAGCAGCCCCCCGCCCAGCGGGTTTTACACAGATACGCAGTATTTT.

In its sample, this clone was seen a few times. This rearrangement joins TRBV6-5 to TRBJ2-7, with D perhaps TRBD1 (6 bases). V lost 0 bases, J lost 3 bases, and 9 bases lay in between. The CDR3 is made up of 14 amino acids. Germline CDR1 and CDR2: MNHEY and SVGAGI. This CDR3 is CASSYSPRGYEQYF. CDR3 nucleotides: TGTGCCAGCAGTTACTCGCCCAGGGGCTACGAGCAGTACTTC.